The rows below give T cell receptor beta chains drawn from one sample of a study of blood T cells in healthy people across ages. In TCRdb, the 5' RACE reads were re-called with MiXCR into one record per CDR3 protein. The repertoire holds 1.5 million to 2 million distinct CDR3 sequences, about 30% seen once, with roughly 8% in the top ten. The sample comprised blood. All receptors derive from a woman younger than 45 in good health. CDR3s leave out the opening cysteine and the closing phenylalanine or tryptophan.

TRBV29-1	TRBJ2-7	SVEDVGDTYYEQY
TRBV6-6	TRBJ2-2	ASSYSGGVANTGELF
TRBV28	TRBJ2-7	ASRMRAAIEQY
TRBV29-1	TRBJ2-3	SVATGTSTDTQY
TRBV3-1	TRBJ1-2	AISTAHNYGYT
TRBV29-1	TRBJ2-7	SVGVSFGGNEQY
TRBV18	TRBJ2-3	ASSPMRLAGRSTDTQY
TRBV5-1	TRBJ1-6	ASSLSRGQSSPLH
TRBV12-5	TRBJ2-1	ASGLVHGTGHNEQF
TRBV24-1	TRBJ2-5	ATIGIAGRETQY
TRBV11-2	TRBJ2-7	ASSSRLVPYEQY
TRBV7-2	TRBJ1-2	ASSFRTGEYGYT
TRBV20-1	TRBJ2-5	SARGSSGGQETQY
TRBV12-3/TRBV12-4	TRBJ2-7	ASSFRSSGEQY
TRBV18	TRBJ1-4	ASSPGQGEHEKLF
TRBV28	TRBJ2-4	ASSSTGYSAQY
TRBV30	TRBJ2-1	AWSLGAYNEQF
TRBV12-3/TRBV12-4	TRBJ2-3	ASSFGTDGTDTQY
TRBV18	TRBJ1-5	ASSPETGDQPQH
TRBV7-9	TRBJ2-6	ASSLAQGSANVLT
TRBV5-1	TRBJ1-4	ASSLRVAEKLF
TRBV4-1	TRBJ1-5	ASSQQGDDQPQH
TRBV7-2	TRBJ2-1	ASSFIAGGGANEQF
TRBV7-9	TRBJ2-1	ASSLSGLVGGDEQF
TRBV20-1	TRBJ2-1	SARGAGLAGPAEQF
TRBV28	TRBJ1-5	ASSFWGYNQPQH
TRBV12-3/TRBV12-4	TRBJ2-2	ASSLRKANTGELF
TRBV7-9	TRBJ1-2	ASNPGSGGYT
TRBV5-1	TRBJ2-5	ASSLGLGAETQY
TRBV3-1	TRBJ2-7	ASRTDLGSYEQY
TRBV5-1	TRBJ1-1	ASSRQEGRTEAF
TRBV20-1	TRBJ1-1	SASTGEAATEAF
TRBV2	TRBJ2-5	ASSDSREETQY
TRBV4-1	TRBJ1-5	ASSQFMGIYQPQH
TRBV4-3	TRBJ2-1	ASSQAPFREYNEQF
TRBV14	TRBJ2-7	ASSPEGYRIYEQY
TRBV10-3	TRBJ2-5	AISEPREGNEQY